These T cell receptor beta chains were read from a single sample in a study of blood T cell repertoires in COVID-19. Sequencing used immunoSEQ multiplex PCR; TCRdb keeps in-frame clones, though not all of them. In the table there are 100,000 to 120,000 clones, around 81% of which are singletons. The material sequenced was peripheral blood. The receptors shown here come from a man of 80 years or more with acute or convalescent COVID-19. Both conserved end residues are part of each CDR3. D genes are given only for firm matches. Clone size, where shown, is once, few, many, or a class for clones that have expanded.

J gene: TRBJ1-3
clone size: NA
V gene: TRBV27
CDR3 length: 14
D gene: NA
CDR3 protein: CASRQSGAGNTIYF
CDR3 DNA: TGTGCCAGCAGACAGTCGGGAGCTGGAAACACCATATATTTT

J gene: TRBJ2-7
clone size: NA
V gene: TRBV5-1
CDR3 length: 16
D gene: TRBD2
CDR3 protein: CASSWVTSGGSYEQYF
CDR3 DNA: TGCGCCAGCAGCTGGGTGACTAGCGGGGGCTCCTACGAGCAGTACTTC

J gene: TRBJ2-3
clone size: NA
V gene: TRBV18
CDR3 length: 14
D gene: TRBD1
CDR3 protein: CASSRDRGQDTQYF
CDR3 DNA: TGTGCCAGCTCACGCGACAGGGGGCAAGATACGCAGTATTTT

J gene: TRBJ2-4
clone size: once
V gene: TRBV19
CDR3 length: 19
D gene: NA
CDR3 protein: CASSLDGPMAVTRKNIQYF
CDR3 DNA: TGTGCCAGTAGTCTCGATGGACCCATGGCGGTTACTAGGAAAAACATTCAGTACTTC

J gene: TRBJ1-5
clone size: few
V gene: TRBV2
CDR3 length: 14
D gene: TRBD1
CDR3 protein: CASSMQGAAQPQHF
CDR3 DNA: TGTGCCAGCAGTATGCAGGGGGCGGCACAGCCCCAGCATTTT

J gene: TRBJ1-4
clone size: NA
V gene: TRBV6-5
CDR3 length: 11
D gene: NA
CDR3 protein: CASRKSEKLFF
CDR3 DNA: TGTGCCAGCAGGAAGAGTGAAAAACTGTTTTTT

J gene: TRBJ2-2
clone size: NA
V gene: TRBV5-4
CDR3 length: 16
D gene: TRBD1
CDR3 protein: CASSLGTGRNTGELFF
CDR3 DNA: TGTGCCAGCAGCTTGGGGACAGGGAGGAACACCGGGGAGCTGTTTTTT

J gene: TRBJ1-5
clone size: NA
V gene: TRBV30
CDR3 length: 14
D gene: TRBD1
CDR3 protein: CAWTDRISNQPQHF
CDR3 DNA: TGTGCCTGGACGGACAGGATTAGCAATCAGCCCCAGCATTTT

J gene: TRBJ2-1
clone size: NA
V gene: TRBV28
CDR3 length: 17
D gene: NA
CDR3 protein: CASSPTLLRSSYNEQFF
CDR3 DNA: TGTGCCAGCAGTCCCACTCTACTTAGGAGCTCCTACAATGAGCAGTTCTTC

J gene: TRBJ1-2
clone size: NA
V gene: TRBV28
CDR3 length: 14
D gene: NA
CDR3 protein: CASTLSGGGYGYTF
CDR3 DNA: TGTGCCAGCACCCTTTCGGGAGGGGGATATGGCTACACCTTC

J gene: TRBJ1-4
clone size: NA
V gene: TRBV21-1
CDR3 length: 16
D gene: NA
CDR3 protein: CASSPTAGTGGEKLFF
CDR3 DNA: TGTGCCAGCAGCCCAACCGCCGGGACAGGCGGAGAAAAACTGTTTTTT

J gene: TRBJ1-1
clone size: NA
V gene: TRBV29-1
CDR3 length: 13
D gene: TRBD1
CDR3 protein: CSVAGTGGKWAFF
CDR3 DNA: TGCAGCGTTGCCGGGACAGGGGGCAAGTGGGCTTTCTTT

J gene: TRBJ2-7
clone size: NA
V gene: TRBV7-9
CDR3 length: 15
D gene: TRBD2
CDR3 protein: CASSLGGGEQSEQYF
CDR3 DNA: TGTGCCAGCAGCTTAGGGGGGGGTGAGCAGAGCGAGCAGTACTTC

J gene: TRBJ2-7
clone size: NA
V gene: TRBV28
CDR3 length: 14
D gene: NA
CDR3 protein: CASSLDSLSYEQYF
CDR3 DNA: TGTGCCAGCAGTTTGGACAGTCTCTCCTACGAGCAGTACTTC

J gene: TRBJ2-3
clone size: NA
V gene: TRBV6-5
CDR3 length: 14
D gene: NA
CDR3 protein: CASSYGRVTDTQYF
CDR3 DNA: TGTGCCAGCAGTTACGGCAGGGTCACAGATACGCAGTATTTT

J gene: TRBJ2-7
clone size: NA
V gene: TRBV5-1
CDR3 length: 14
D gene: TRBD1
CDR3 protein: CASYETGQGYEQYF
CDR3 DNA: TGCGCCAGCTATGAGACGGGACAGGGTTACGAGCAGTACTTC

J gene: TRBJ1-1
clone size: NA
V gene: TRBV5-1
CDR3 length: 14
D gene: NA
CDR3 protein: CASSLSASNTEAFF
CDR3 DNA: TGCGCCAGCAGCTTATCAGCGTCCAACACTGAAGCTTTCTTT

J gene: TRBJ1-1
clone size: NA
V gene: TRBV18
CDR3 length: 14
D gene: NA
CDR3 protein: CASSPVQGNTEAFF
CDR3 DNA: TGTGCCAGCTCACCTGTACAGGGCAACACTGAAGCTTTCTTT

J gene: TRBJ1-1
clone size: few
V gene: TRBV7-3
CDR3 length: 13
D gene: NA
CDR3 protein: CASSQHLNTEAFF
CDR3 DNA: TGTGCCAGCAGCCAACATCTGAACACTGAAGCTTTCTTT

J gene: TRBJ2-5
clone size: NA
V gene: TRBV28
CDR3 length: 18
D gene: NA
CDR3 protein: CASSLLKSTVRPRETQYF
CDR3 DNA: TGTGCCAGCAGTTTATTAAAGTCGACAGTCCGCCCCCGGGAGACCCAGTACTTC

J gene: TRBJ1-2
clone size: NA
V gene: TRBV28
CDR3 length: 12
D gene: NA
CDR3 protein: CASSAGRDGYTF
CDR3 DNA: TGTGCCAGCAGTGCAGGGAGGGATGGCTACACCTTC

J gene: TRBJ1-2
clone size: NA
V gene: TRBV28
CDR3 length: 15
D gene: NA
CDR3 protein: CASSFGTQANYGYTF
CDR3 DNA: TGTGCCAGCAGTTTTGGGACACAAGCTAACTATGGCTACACCTTC

J gene: TRBJ2-6
clone size: few
V gene: TRBV7-2
CDR3 length: 16
D gene: NA
CDR3 protein: CASSISLGSGANVLTF
CDR3 DNA: TGTGCCAGCAGCATCTCACTAGGCTCTGGGGCCAACGTCCTGACTTTC

J gene: TRBJ2-3
clone size: NA
V gene: TRBV6-2/TRBV6-3
CDR3 length: 16
D gene: TRBD2
CDR3 protein: CASSGNLGLATDTQYF
CDR3 DNA: TGTGCCAGCAGCGGAAATTTAGGACTAGCCACAGATACGCAGTATTTT

J gene: TRBJ2-7
clone size: NA
V gene: TRBV6-2/TRBV6-3
CDR3 length: 15
D gene: TRBD2
CDR3 protein: CASSSSGLAGVRQYF
CDR3 DNA: TGTGCCAGCAGTTCCTCGGGACTAGCGGGAGTTCGGCAGTACTTC

J gene: TRBJ1-2
clone size: NA
V gene: TRBV11-1
CDR3 length: 14
D gene: NA
CDR3 protein: CASSFTDSNYGYTF
CDR3 DNA: TGTGCCAGCAGCTTTACGGACAGCAACTATGGCTACACCTTC

J gene: TRBJ2-1
clone size: NA
V gene: TRBV19
CDR3 length: 15
D gene: TRBD2
CDR3 protein: CASSILGGGYNEQFF
CDR3 DNA: TGTGCCAGTAGTATTCTCGGCGGGGGCTACAATGAGCAGTTCTTC

J gene: TRBJ2-2
clone size: NA
V gene: TRBV9
CDR3 length: 18
D gene: TRBD2
CDR3 protein: CASSTPKGLAGVTGELFF
CDR3 DNA: TGTGCCAGCAGCACCCCGAAGGGGCTAGCGGGAGTCACCGGGGAGCTGTTTTTT

J gene: TRBJ2-7
clone size: NA
V gene: TRBV3-1/TRBV3-2
CDR3 length: 14
D gene: TRBD1
CDR3 protein: CASSHLQGTHEQYF
CDR3 DNA: TGTGCCAGCAGCCATCTACAGGGGACGCACGAGCAGTACTTC

J gene: TRBJ1-2
clone size: NA
V gene: TRBV2
CDR3 length: 14
D gene: TRBD1
CDR3 protein: CASQGGQGNYGYTF
CDR3 DNA: TGTGCCAGCCAGGGGGGACAGGGGAACTATGGCTACACCTTC

J gene: TRBJ1-2
clone size: NA
V gene: TRBV5-1
CDR3 length: 14
D gene: TRBD1
CDR3 protein: CASSLADREDGYTF
CDR3 DNA: TGCGCCAGCAGCTTGGCCGACAGGGAGGATGGCTACACCTTC

J gene: TRBJ1-5
clone size: NA
V gene: TRBV6-2/TRBV6-3
CDR3 length: 17
D gene: TRBD1
CDR3 protein: CASSYGTGGPGGQPQHF
CDR3 DNA: TGTGCCAGCAGTTACGGGACAGGGGGACCAGGGGGGCAGCCCCAGCATTTT

J gene: TRBJ2-7
clone size: NA
V gene: TRBV9
CDR3 length: 15
D gene: TRBD1
CDR3 protein: CASSADRGPPYEQYF
CDR3 DNA: TGTGCCAGCAGCGCTGACAGGGGCCCCCCCTACGAGCAGTACTTC

J gene: TRBJ1-4
clone size: once
V gene: TRBV28
CDR3 length: 15
D gene: NA
CDR3 protein: CASSLWQTTNEKLFF
CDR3 DNA: TGTGCCAGCAGTTTATGGCAGACAACTAATGAAAAACTGTTTTTT

J gene: TRBJ1-6
clone size: few
V gene: TRBV28
CDR3 length: 16
D gene: TRBD1
CDR3 protein: CASSPLSPGQYSPLHF
CDR3 DNA: TGTGCCAGCAGTCCCCTCAGCCCGGGACAGTATTCACCCCTCCACTTT

J gene: TRBJ2-6
clone size: NA
V gene: TRBV5-8
CDR3 length: 15
D gene: NA
CDR3 protein: CASSIGFSGANVLTF
CDR3 DNA: TGTGCCAGCAGCATTGGCTTTTCTGGGGCCAACGTCCTGACTTTC

J gene: TRBJ2-1
clone size: NA
V gene: TRBV5-6
CDR3 length: 16
D gene: TRBD2
CDR3 protein: CASSPGLAGPNNEQFF
CDR3 DNA: TGTGCCAGCAGCCCCGGACTAGCGGGTCCGAACAATGAGCAGTTCTTC

J gene: TRBJ1-5
clone size: NA
V gene: TRBV19
CDR3 length: 12
D gene: NA
CDR3 protein: CASSELNSRQHF
CDR3 DNA: TGTGCCAGTAGTGAGCTGAATAGTCGCCAGCATTTT

J gene: TRBJ1-1
clone size: NA
V gene: TRBV5-5
CDR3 length: 15
D gene: NA
CDR3 protein: CASSLGPGLNTEAFF
CDR3 DNA: TGTGCCAGCAGCCTGGGACCGGGGTTGAACACTGAAGCTTTCTTT

J gene: TRBJ2-1
clone size: NA
V gene: TRBV27
CDR3 length: 13
D gene: NA
CDR3 protein: CASSFSRDNEQFF
CDR3 DNA: TGTGCCAGCAGTTTTTCCCGAGACAATGAGCAGTTCTTC

J gene: TRBJ2-1
clone size: NA
V gene: TRBV14
CDR3 length: 16
D gene: TRBD2
CDR3 protein: CASSQALAGDYNEQFF
CDR3 DNA: TGTGCCAGCAGCCAAGCCTTAGCGGGAGACTACAATGAGCAGTTCTTC

J gene: TRBJ2-3
clone size: NA
V gene: TRBV27
CDR3 length: 16
D gene: TRBD1
CDR3 protein: CASSDRGRGITDTQYF
CDR3 DNA: TGTGCCAGCAGCGACAGGGGGCGCGGGATCACAGATACGCAGTATTTT

J gene: TRBJ2-5
clone size: NA
V gene: TRBV6-5
CDR3 length: 16
D gene: TRBD1
CDR3 protein: CASSYTAGGPPETQYF
CDR3 DNA: TGTGCCAGCAGTTACACCGCAGGGGGACCCCCAGAGACCCAGTACTTC

J gene: TRBJ2-3
clone size: NA
V gene: TRBV6-6
CDR3 length: 15
D gene: TRBD2
CDR3 protein: CASSAGTSATDTQYF
CDR3 DNA: TGTGCCAGCAGTGCCGGGACTAGCGCCACAGATACGCAGTATTTT

J gene: TRBJ1-1
clone size: NA
V gene: TRBV25-1
CDR3 length: 15
D gene: NA
CDR3 protein: CASSELSPLNTEAFF
CDR3 DNA: TGTGCCAGCAGTGAATTAAGCCCTTTGAACACTGAAGCTTTCTTT

J gene: TRBJ1-3
clone size: NA
V gene: TRBV5-1
CDR3 length: 16
D gene: NA
CDR3 protein: CASSFTPDLVRNTIYF
CDR3 DNA: TGCGCCAGCAGCTTTACACCCGATCTAGTACGAAACACCATATATTTT

J gene: TRBJ2-3
clone size: NA
V gene: TRBV5-1
CDR3 length: 17
D gene: NA
CDR3 protein: CASSLPKTGWDTDTQYF
CDR3 DNA: TGCGCCAGCAGCTTGCCGAAGACAGGATGGGACACAGATACGCAGTATTTT

J gene: TRBJ2-1
clone size: NA
V gene: TRBV5-1
CDR3 length: 15
D gene: TRBD2
CDR3 protein: CASSLSGRAPNEQFF
CDR3 DNA: TGCGCCAGCAGCTTGAGCGGGAGGGCCCCTAATGAGCAGTTCTTC

J gene: TRBJ2-1
clone size: NA
V gene: TRBV7-9
CDR3 length: 14
D gene: TRBD2
CDR3 protein: CASSTPGLAVSQFF
CDR3 DNA: TGTGCCAGCAGCACGCCGGGACTAGCGGTCTCGCAGTTCTTC

J gene: TRBJ1-2
clone size: NA
V gene: TRBV28
CDR3 length: 11
D gene: NA
CDR3 protein: CASSTGYGYTF
CDR3 DNA: TGTGCCAGCAGTACAGGTTATGGCTACACCTTC

J gene: TRBJ2-5
clone size: NA
V gene: TRBV4-1
CDR3 length: 13
D gene: NA
CDR3 protein: CASSQVWRETQYF
CDR3 DNA: TGCGCCAGCAGCCAAGTATGGAGGGAGACCCAGTACTTC

J gene: TRBJ1-2
clone size: NA
V gene: TRBV7-9
CDR3 length: 14
D gene: NA
CDR3 protein: CASSLDGGAGGYTF
CDR3 DNA: TGTGCCAGCAGCTTAGACGGAGGGGCAGGAGGCTACACCTTC